This note documents a single T cell receptor beta chain sequence. Its antigen is not identified. The data belong to a study of vaccination effects on CD4 cells after COVID-19. Whole-study context: The post-vaccine samples were taken, at the median, 72 days after the second dose. General study points: Marked clonal contraction of both clone types appeared late after vaccination.

Antigen-specific CD4+ T cells were expanded with viral peptide pools in the ViraFEST assay before sequencing. Investigators separated out CD4+ T cells once 10 days of culture had passed. All participants had two doses of either the BNT162b2 or mRNA-1273 vaccine. Some clones are missing from TCRdb's copy, which holds only in-frame ones; the method was immunoSEQ multiplex PCR. The repertoire holds some 23,000 clones, with about 72% as singletons. Germline V CDR1 and CDR2: SGHAT, FQNNGV. This CDR3 region has 15 residues. The germline V and J ends were trimmed by 1 base and 1 base, with 10 bases remaining between them.

The chain carries TRBV11-2 and TRBJ2-5, with D perhaps TRBD1 or TRBD2 (6 bases each). The source is a human donor who received a COVID-19 vaccine. The specimen was CD4+ T cells from PBMCs cultured with HCoV-229E spike peptides, collected after COVID-19 vaccination. The CDR3 DNA is TGTGCCAGCAGCTTAGTGGGGGGCATCCAAGAGACCCAGTACTTC. Amino acids: CASSLVGGIQETQYF.